This TCR beta chain was observed in a study of T cells expressing NK-cell markers. The wider study: From sorted CD3+CD56+NKG2C+, CD3+CD56+NKG2C- and CD3+CD56-NKG2C+ T cells came the TCR beta repertoires. Sequenced donors, eight in total, included seven who were HCMV-seropositive and one who was seronegative.

Study-wide findings and caveats: In over 5 donors, dominant CD3+CD56+NKG2C+ clonotypes ranked among the top 10 CD8+ clonotypes.

With regard to this clonotype: Its antigen is currently unknown.

The CDR3 spans 11 residues. The germline gives CDR1 MGHDK, CDR2 SYGVNS. Making the TCR beta cDNA relied on 5'RACE template switching with UMIs. Following a re-call of the 5' RACE reads, TCRdb has one entry per CDR3 protein and lacks DNA. The table lists over 350,000 distinct CDR3 sequences. J is TRBJ2-4 and V is TRBV25-1; TCRdb's assignment of TRBD1 cannot be checked, as there is no DNA. This sequence originates from a woman between 45 and 65 years old in good health. The sequenced material came from blood T cells: a sorted CD56 or NKG2C T cell subset, CD4+ or CD8+ T cells, or bulk PBMC T cells (not recorded which). CDR3: CASSQGNIQYF.